The present T cell receptor beta chain was sequenced within a study of T cell responses to AZD1222 COVID-19 vaccine. Across the study: Investigators merged groups given second doses at roughly 4 or roughly 12 weeks.

Profiling relied on immunoSEQ multiplex PCR, and the TCRdb table lists in-frame clones only, not all of them. The table lists more than 100,000 clones, roughly 90% of them singletons. Study results and limitations: Clonal diversity may have been underestimated in mostly white British donors. All repertoire sampling was performed exclusively after the peak T cell response.

This clone was recorded once. Its specificity is unknown. This material consisted of peripheral blood, taken on day 0 of AZD1222 vaccination. The clonotype comes from an adult in good health.

In DNA form, the CDR3 reads TGTGCCAGCTCCCCGGGAGGCGTCACTAACGAGCAGTACTTC. It encodes CASSPGGVTNEQYF. The chain links TRBV18 to TRBJ2-7, with 7 bases that match TRBD2. The CDR3 consists of 14 residues. CDR1 is KGHSH, CDR2 LQKENI, per germline. Germline trimming cut 6 bases from V and 5 bases from J; bases unmatched to any gene: 10.